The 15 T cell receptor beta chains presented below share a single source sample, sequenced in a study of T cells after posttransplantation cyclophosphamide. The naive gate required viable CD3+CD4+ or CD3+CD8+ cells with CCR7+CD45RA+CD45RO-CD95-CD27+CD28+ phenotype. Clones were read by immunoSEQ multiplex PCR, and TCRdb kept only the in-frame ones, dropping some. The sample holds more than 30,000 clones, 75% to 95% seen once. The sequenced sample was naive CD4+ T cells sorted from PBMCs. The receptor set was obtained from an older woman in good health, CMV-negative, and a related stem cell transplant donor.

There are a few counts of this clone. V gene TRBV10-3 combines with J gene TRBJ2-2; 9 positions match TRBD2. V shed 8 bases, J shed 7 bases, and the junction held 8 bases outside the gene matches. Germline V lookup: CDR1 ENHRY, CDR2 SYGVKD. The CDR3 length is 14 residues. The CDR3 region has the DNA TGTGCCATCCAGAAGCGGGAGGCGGACGGGGAGCTGTTTTTT. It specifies CAIQKREADGELFF.

CDR3 nucleotide sequence: TGCAGCGTTGAAGACCGGGCCCGGGGGACTGAAGCTTTCTTT. It yields the protein CSVEDRARGTEAFF. V and J are TRBV29-1 and TRBJ1-1; TRBD1 might be the D (5 bases). V lost 0 bases and J lost 5, with 13 bases in between. The germline V gene encodes CDR1 SQVTM and CDR2 ANQGSEA. The CDR3 has 14 residues.

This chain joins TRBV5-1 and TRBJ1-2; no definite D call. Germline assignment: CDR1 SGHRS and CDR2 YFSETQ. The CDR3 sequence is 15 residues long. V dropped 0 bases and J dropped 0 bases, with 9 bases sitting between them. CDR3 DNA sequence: TGCGCCAGCAGCTTGGGGGCAGACGCTAACTATGGCTACACCTTC. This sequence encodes CASSLGADANYGYTF. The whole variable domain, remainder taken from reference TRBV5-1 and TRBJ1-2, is KAGVTQTPRYLIKTRGQQVTLSCSPISGHRSVSWYQQTPGQGLQFLFEYFSETQRNKGNFPGRFSGRQFSNSRSEMNVSTLELGDSALYLCASSLGADANYGYTFGSGTRLTVV.

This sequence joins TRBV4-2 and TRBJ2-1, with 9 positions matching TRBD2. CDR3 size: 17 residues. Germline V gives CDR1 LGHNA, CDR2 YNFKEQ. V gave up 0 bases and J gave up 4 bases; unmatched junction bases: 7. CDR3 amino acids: CASSQESGSGGYNEQFF. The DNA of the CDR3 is TGTGCCAGCAGCCAAGAGAGTGGAAGCGGGGGGTACAATGAGCAGTTCTTC.

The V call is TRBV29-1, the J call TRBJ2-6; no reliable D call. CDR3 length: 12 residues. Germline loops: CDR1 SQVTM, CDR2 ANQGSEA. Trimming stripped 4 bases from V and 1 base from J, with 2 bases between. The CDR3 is CSVVSGANVLTF. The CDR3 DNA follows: TGCAGCGTTGTATCTGGGGCCAACGTCCTGACTTTC.

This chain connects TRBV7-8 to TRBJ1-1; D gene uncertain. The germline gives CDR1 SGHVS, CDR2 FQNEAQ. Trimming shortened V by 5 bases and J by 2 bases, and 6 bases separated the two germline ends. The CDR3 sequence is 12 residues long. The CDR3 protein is CASSQSNTEAFF. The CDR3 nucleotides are TGTGCCAGCAGCCAGTCAAACACTGAAGCTTTCTTT.

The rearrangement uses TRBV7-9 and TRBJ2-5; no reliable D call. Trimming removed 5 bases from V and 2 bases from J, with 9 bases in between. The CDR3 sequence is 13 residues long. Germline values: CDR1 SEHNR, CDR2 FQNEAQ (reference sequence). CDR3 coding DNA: TGTGCCAGCAGCAAGACACAGCAAGAGACCCAGTACTTC. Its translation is CASSKTQQETQYF.

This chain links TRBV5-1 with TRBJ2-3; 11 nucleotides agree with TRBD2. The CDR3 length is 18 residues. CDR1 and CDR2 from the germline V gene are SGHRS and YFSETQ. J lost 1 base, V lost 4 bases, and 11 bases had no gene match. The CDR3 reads CASSVAGTSGPRTDTQYF. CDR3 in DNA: TGCGCCAGCAGCGTCGCCGGGACTAGCGGTCCCCGCACAGATACGCAGTATTTT.

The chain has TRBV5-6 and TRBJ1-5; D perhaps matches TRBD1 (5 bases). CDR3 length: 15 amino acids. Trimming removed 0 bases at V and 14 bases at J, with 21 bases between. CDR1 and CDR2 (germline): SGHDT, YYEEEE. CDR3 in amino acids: CASSLGRGRGSWEHF. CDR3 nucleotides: TGTGCCAGCAGCTTGGGTCGGGGACGGGGGAGTTGGGAGCATTTT. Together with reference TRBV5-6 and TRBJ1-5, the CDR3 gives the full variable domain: DAGVTQSPTHLIKTRGQQVTLRCSPKSGHDTVSWYQQALGQGPQFIFQYYEEEERQRGNFPDRFSGHQFPNYSSELNVNALLLGDSALYLCASSLGRGRGSWEHFGDGTRLSIL.

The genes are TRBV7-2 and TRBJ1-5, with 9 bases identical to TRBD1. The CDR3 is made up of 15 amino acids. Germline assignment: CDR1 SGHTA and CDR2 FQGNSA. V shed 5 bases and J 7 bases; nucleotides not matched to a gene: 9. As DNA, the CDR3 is TGTGCCAGCAGCCCCAGGACAGGGGACGGGCAGCCCCAGCATTTT. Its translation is CASSPRTGDGQPQHF. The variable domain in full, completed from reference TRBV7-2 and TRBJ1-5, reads GAGVSQSPSNKVTEKGKDVELRCDPISGHTALYWYRQSLGQGLEFLIYFQGNSAPDKSGLPSDRFSAERTGGSVSTLTIQRTQQEDSAVYLCASSPRTGDGQPQHFGDGTRLSIL.

DNA of the CDR3: TGCGCCAGCAGCTTGGAAGGGGAAGGTAATTCACCCCTCCACTTT. This translates into CASSLEGEGNSPLHF. V gene TRBV5-1 combines with J gene TRBJ1-6; D may be TRBD1 (5 bases). Per germline, CDR1 SGHRS and CDR2 YFSETQ. The CDR3 is 15 amino acids. Deletions cut 0 bases from V and 6 bases from J, with 10 bases between.

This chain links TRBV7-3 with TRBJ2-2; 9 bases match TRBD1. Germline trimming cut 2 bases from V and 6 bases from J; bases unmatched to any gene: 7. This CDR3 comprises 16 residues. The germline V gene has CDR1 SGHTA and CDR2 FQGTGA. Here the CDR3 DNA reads TGTGCCAGCAGCTTAGGGAGGACAGGGGCCGCCGGGGAGCTGTTTTTT. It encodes CASSLGRTGAAGELFF.

This chain's CDR3 is CASSIASTDTQYF. CDR3 bases: TGTGCCAGTAGTATAGCTAGCACAGATACGCAGTATTTT. The chain recombines TRBV19 with TRBJ2-3; no clear D. Germline V gene sequence: CDR1 LNHDA, CDR2 SQIVND (reference sequence). This CDR3 has 13 residues. Deletions cut 1 base from V and 0 bases from J, with 2 bases between. The full variable domain, in which reference TRBV19 and TRBJ2-3 provide the parts outside the CDR3, is DGGITQSPKYLFRKEGQNVTLSCEQNLNHDAMYWYRQDPGQGLRLIYYSQIVNDFQKGDIAEGYSVSREKKESFPLTVTSAQKNPTAFYLCASSIASTDTQYFGPGTRLTVL.

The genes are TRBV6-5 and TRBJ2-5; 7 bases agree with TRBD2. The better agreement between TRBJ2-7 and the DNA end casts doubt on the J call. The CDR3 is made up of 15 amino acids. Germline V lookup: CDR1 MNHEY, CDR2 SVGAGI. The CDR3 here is CASSFTGTTSYEQYF. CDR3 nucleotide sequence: TGTGCCAGCAGCTTTACCGGGACTACCTCCTACGAGCAGTACTTC.

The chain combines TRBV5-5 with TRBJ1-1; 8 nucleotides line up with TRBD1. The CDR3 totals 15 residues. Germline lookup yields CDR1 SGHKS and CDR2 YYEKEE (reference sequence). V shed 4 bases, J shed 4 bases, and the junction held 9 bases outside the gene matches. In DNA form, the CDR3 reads TGTGCCAGCAGCAATGACAGGGGAGGTGGCACTGAAGCTTTCTTT. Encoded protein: CASSNDRGGGTEAFF.